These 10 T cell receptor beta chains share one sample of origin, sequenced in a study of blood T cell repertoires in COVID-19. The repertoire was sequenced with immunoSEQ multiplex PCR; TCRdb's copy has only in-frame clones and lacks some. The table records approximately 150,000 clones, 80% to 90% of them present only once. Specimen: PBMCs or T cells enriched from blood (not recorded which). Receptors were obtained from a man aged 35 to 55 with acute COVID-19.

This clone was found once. The DNA of the CDR3 is TGTGCCAGCTCCCGGGGGGAGAGCTATGGCTACACCTTC. It yields the protein CASSRGESYGYTF. The rearrangement uses TRBV12-3 or TRBV12-4 and TRBJ1-2; possibly TRBD1 for D (5 bases). The CDR3 extends over 13 amino acids. V was clipped by 8 bases and J by 4 bases, with 14 bases between them.

Here the CDR3 reads CASSLNSYLITQYF. The CDR3 DNA follows: TGTGCCAGCAGCTTAAATAGCTACCTAATTACGCAGTATTTT. The chain is built from TRBV13 and TRBJ2-3; D is unresolved. The CDR3 is made up of 14 amino acids. CDR1 PRHDT and CDR2 FYEKMQ come from the germline V gene (reference sequence). V lost 2 bases and J 8 bases, leaving 14 bases between the germline ends. The full variable domain, its missing parts supplied by reference TRBV13 and TRBJ2-3, is AAGVIQSPRHLIKEKRETATLKCYPIPRHDTVYWYQQGPGQDPQFLISFYEKMQSDKGSIPDRFSAQQFSDYHSELNMSSLELGDSALYFCASSLNSYLITQYFGPGTRLTVL.

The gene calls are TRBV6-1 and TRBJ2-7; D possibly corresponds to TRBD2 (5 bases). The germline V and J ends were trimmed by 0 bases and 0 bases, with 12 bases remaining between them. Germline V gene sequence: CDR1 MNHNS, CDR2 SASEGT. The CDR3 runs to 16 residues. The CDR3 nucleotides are TGTGCCAGCAGTGAAGCGGGCAGGAGGAGCTCCTACGAGCAGTACTTC. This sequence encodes CASSEAGRRSSYEQYF.

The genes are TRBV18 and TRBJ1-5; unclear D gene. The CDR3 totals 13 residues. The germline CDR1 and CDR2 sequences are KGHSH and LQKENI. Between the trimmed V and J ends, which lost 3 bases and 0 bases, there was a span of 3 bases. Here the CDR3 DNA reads TGTGCCAGCTCACCTAGTAGCAATCAGCCCCAGCATTTT. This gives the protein CASSPSSNQPQHF. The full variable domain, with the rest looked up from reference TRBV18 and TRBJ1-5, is NAGVMQNPRHLVRRRGQEARLRCSPMKGHSHVYWYRQLPEEGLKFMVYLQKENIIDESGMPKERFSAEFPKEGPSILRIQQVVRGDSAAYFCASSPSSNQPQHFGDGTRLSIL.

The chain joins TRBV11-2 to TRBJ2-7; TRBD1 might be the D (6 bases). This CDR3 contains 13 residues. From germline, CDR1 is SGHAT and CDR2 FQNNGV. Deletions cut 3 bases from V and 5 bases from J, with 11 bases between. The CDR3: CASSFSWDNEQYF. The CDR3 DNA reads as TGTGCCAGCAGCTTCTCTTGGGACAACGAGCAGTACTTC.

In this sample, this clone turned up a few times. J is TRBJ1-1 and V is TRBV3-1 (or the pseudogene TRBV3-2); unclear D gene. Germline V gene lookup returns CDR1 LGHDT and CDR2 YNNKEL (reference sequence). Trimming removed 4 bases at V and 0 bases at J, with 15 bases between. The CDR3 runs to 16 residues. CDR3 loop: CASSRKTTLLNTEAFF. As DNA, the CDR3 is TGTGCCAGCAGCCGAAAAACGACATTGTTGAACACTGAAGCTTTCTTT.

CDR3 nucleotide sequence: TGTGCCAGCAGGACTAACGGAGGATCTGAAGCTTTCTTT. Translating it yields CASRTNGGSEAFF. This chain uses TRBV6-5 with TRBJ1-1; the D is unclear. CDR3 length: 13 amino acids. The germline V gene has CDR1 MNHEY and CDR2 SVGAGI. Trimming removed 6 bases at V and 6 bases at J, with 14 bases between.

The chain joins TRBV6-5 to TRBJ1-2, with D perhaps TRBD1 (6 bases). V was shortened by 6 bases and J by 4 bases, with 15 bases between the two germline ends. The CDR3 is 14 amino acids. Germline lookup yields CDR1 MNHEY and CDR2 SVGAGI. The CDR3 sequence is CASRREQGGYGYTF. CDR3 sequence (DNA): TGTGCCAGCAGGAGGGAACAGGGCGGCTATGGCTACACCTTC.

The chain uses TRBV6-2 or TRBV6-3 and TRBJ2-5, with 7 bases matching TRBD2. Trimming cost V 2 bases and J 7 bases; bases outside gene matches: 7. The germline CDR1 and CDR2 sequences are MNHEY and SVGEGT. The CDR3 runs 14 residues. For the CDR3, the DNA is TGTGCCAGCAGTTACGGGGGGGTTATTGGGACCCAGTACTTC. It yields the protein CASSYGGVIGTQYF.

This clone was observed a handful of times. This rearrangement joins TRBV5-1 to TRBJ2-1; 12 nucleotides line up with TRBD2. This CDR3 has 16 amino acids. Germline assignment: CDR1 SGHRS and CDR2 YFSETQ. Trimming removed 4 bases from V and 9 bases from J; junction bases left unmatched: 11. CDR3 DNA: TGCGCCAGCAGCCCCCCCCTAGCGGGAGGGACCAGTGAGCAGTTCTTC. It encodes CASSPPLAGGTSEQFF. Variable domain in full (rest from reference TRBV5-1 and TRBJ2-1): KAGVTQTPRYLIKTRGQQVTLSCSPISGHRSVSWYQQTPGQGLQFLFEYFSETQRNKGNFPGRFSGRQFSNSRSEMNVSTLELGDSALYLCASSPPLAGGTSEQFFGPGTRLTVL.